These T cell receptor beta chains were read from a single sample in a study of blood T cell repertoires in COVID-19. The method was immunoSEQ multiplex PCR; TCRdb's version includes in-frame clones alone and lacks a portion of them. The sample holds more than 60,000 clones, around 91% seen once. Sequencing was performed on peripheral blood. Receptors were obtained from a man in his fifties or sixties with acute or convalescent COVID-19. Both conserved end residues are trimmed from each CDR3.

TRBJ2-1	TRBV11-3	ASSLGLAGYNEQF
TRBJ1-1	TRBV12-3/TRBV12-4	ASRQGGYTEAF
TRBJ2-7	TRBV9	ASSVEGRFTYEQY
TRBJ1-5	TRBV5-6	ASSRGQDQPQH
TRBJ2-2	TRBV6-5	ASTVTSVNTGELF
TRBJ1-5	TRBV6-5	ASGQAGYSNQPQH
TRBJ1-6	TRBV11-2	ASSFAGGGHYNSPLH
TRBJ2-2	TRBV5-1	ASRPSPEAGELF
TRBJ1-3	TRBV9	ASSVAPSGALSGNTIY
TRBJ2-1	TRBV27	ASSPDWGRDEQF
TRBJ1-4	TRBV6-5	ASKLGPAEKLF